This TCR beta chain was profiled in a study of long-term antiretroviral therapy in people with HIV (dated by TCRdb to between 2022 and 2023). About the full investigation: The earliest samples were collected roughly a decade before the 2015 WHO recommendation for immediate ART, at a time when ART was usually postponed until CD4 counts fell. From some 30 adults with confirmed HIV infection, the cohort provided approximately 190 cryopreserved PBMC samples, gathered serially across a mean of approximately six years (range 1-12). No cross-contamination during QIAcube processing turned up in test extractions that ran a monoclonal T-cell line alongside 25 to 35 polyclonal samples. Among the roughly 30 participants with HIV, ten to eleven were female. This retrospective serial study examined whether starting ART and sustained HIV suppression were associated with changes in the composition and diversity of the TRB repertoire in peripheral blood.

The CDR3, cysteine through phenylalanine, is 16 amino acids long. Of the read, only the CDR3 DNA is kept; its 48 bases are in frame from base 1. Based on the germline V gene, the CDR1 and CDR2 sequences are SGDLS and YYNGEE. For this chain, trimming is 2 bases at the V end and 2 bases at the J end, and the number of junction bases without a gene match is 7. What the authors observed across the whole study: ART initiation was associated with a significant increase in TRB diversity, but diversity stayed significantly below transplant donor controls even after long-term ART. The repertoire was dominated across all time points by expanded TRB clones identified before ART initiation, although this dominance was seen to fluctuate and to decrease in many PLHIV after ART. Because pre-ART samples had limited cell numbers, unsorted PBMC were profiled rather than sorted CD4+ and CD8+ T cells. The samples span the years 2004 to 2017, and the ART regimens used may be less effective than current regimens. Narrower CDR3 length ranges were observed in HIV repertoires than in controls, and an antigen-experienced repertoire with only a slight naive shift after ART was suggested by the network structure. Since PBMC availability was limited, sequencing covered only the TCR beta chain, with no alpha chain pairing. Inferences about post-ART repertoire changes were limited because no data were available on ART adherence, viral resistance or therapy changes.

To be included, a participant needed at least one PBMC sample from before ART initiation plus at least two post-ART samples. Every participant with HIV received treatment in the United States of America. Before DNA extraction, cryopreserved samples containing about 0.9-11 million PBMC were thawed and washed. At the time of the earliest PBMC sample for each participant with HIV, ages ranged from about 23 to 60 years. Each participant contributed PBMC samples from 1-4 timepoints before ART initiation and 2-8 timepoints after ART initiation, with a median of 7 samples. Serial HIV viral load, CD4+ T-cell count, ART history and demographic data were obtained for every participant. Genomic DNA was extracted from unsorted PBMC with a Qiagen kit on a QIAcube, with processing performed in batches of 12 samples. Sequencing of the TRB variable region was done with the immunoSEQ hsTCRB v3.0 assay at survey level resolution. A depth of roughly 35,000-55,000 T-cell genomes per sample was targeted for TRB sequencing. Pooled TRB libraries were sequenced on an Illumina MiSeq with a v3 150-cycle kit. The study's own analysis went as follows. Repertoire analysis was performed in R inside a reproducible Nextflow workflow that covered QC, data transformation and analysis. LymphoSeq2, an R package for AIRR-Seq data exploration, was used to implement custom analyses. A few samples yielding fewer than 5000 total TRB sequences were excluded, leaving around 200 analyzed HIV repertoires. Among the 170 to 200 HIV repertoires that were kept, approximately 61 were collected before ART initiation and roughly 130 were collected after ART initiation. Each repertoire was downsampled to 5000 TRB nucleotide sequences, and summary statistics were averaged across 100 downsampling iterations. TRB sequences were retained for analysis only if CDR3 regions of at least seven amino acids were present. Diversity was assessed using a clonality score derived from Shannon entropy and using the Gini coefficient. In repertoire networks, the top 5000 CDR3 amino acid sequences were linked whenever an edit distance of one separated two sequences. Antigen specificity groups and MHC restriction were predicted for TRB CDR3 amino acid sequences with GLIPH2. To flag known associations with CMV, EBV, HIV or tissue antigens, CDR3 amino acid sequences were compared against VDJdb and McPAS-TCR. Pre-ART, post-ART and control groups were compared with Wilcoxon signed-rank tests and Holm-Bonferroni correction. TCRdb stores this immuneACCESS table with in-frame sequences only. Part of the clones is absent; in the studies checked, under half of the shortfall reflects unresolved V genes, and no reason is known for the rest. V, J and clone size are those of that table, while D and trimming were read from the DNA. In all, the sample holds approximately 31,000 clones, and approximately 90% of those were seen once. The ten largest clones capture under 15% of the sample.

Regarding this clone: There is no known antigen for this receptor. Base qualities are not at hand, and no much larger clone is one base apart.

Material: unsorted PBMCs, obtained 1.1 years after starting antiretroviral therapy. Recombination joined TRBV9 with TRBJ2-3, with 8 bases aligning to TRBD2. The receptor's source is a man younger than 35 with HIV. The nucleotides are TGTGCCAGCAGCGTTGGTACTAGCGGCTACACAGATACGCAGTATTTT. This codes for CASSVGTSGYTDTQYF.